A single sample is the source of the 16 T cell receptor beta chains below, sequenced in a study of cytomegalovirus exposure and HLA in healthy donors. Primers: 60 Vbeta forward and 13 Jbeta reverse. The repertoire was sequenced with immunoSEQ multiplex PCR; TCRdb's copy has only in-frame clones and lacks some. This table has more than 150,000 clones, 76% appearing once. The sample consisted of PBMCs. These receptors came from a man aged 18 to 30 in good health and CMV-seronegative.

This clone was found once. This chain uses TRBV18 with TRBJ1-1; TRBD1 is a possible D gene (6 bases). This CDR3 spans 14 amino acids. V was cut by 6 bases and J by 5 bases, with 16 bases left in between. Germline-derived CDR1 and CDR2 are KGHSH and LQKENI. The CDR3 here is CASSGQGGMTEAFF. CDR3 nucleotide sequence: TGTGCCAGCTCGGGGCAAGGGGGTATGACTGAAGCTTTCTTT.

Only a few counts were recorded for this clone. This chain uses TRBV10-2 with TRBJ2-7; the match to TRBD2 covers 16 bases. The V gene's germline CDR1 is WSHSY and CDR2 SAAADI. This CDR3 is 15 amino acids long. V gave up 8 bases and J gave up 6 bases; unmatched junction bases: 7. CDR3: CASRGLAGGPLEQYF. CDR3 in DNA: TGCGCCAGCCGGGGACTAGCGGGAGGGCCGCTCGAGCAGTACTTC.

This chain joins TRBV7-3 and TRBJ1-1; 8 bases line up with TRBD1. CDR1 and CDR2 (germline): SGHTA, FQGTGA. Losses at the gene ends were 5 bases for V and 3 bases for J; bases not matched to a gene: 8. This CDR3 is built from 15 residues. In DNA, the CDR3 is TGTGCCAGCAGCCTGACAGGGGATTCTTACACTGAAGCTTTCTTT. It specifies CASSLTGDSYTEAFF.

The rearrangement uses TRBV5-1 and TRBJ1-3; D is ambiguous. Trimming removed 6 bases from V and 8 bases from J, with 21 bases in between. Germline V gene lookup returns CDR1 SGHRS and CDR2 YFSETQ. CDR3 size: 15 residues. The CDR3 DNA follows: TGCGCCAGCACCCCGACAAGGACCCTGGGAGACACCATATATTTT. Translation: CASTPTRTLGDTIYF.

This clone occurred once. This chain links TRBV7-9 with TRBJ2-1; the D gene is possibly TRBD1 (6 bases). The CDR3 consists of 15 residues. Trimming removed 3 bases from V and 9 bases from J, with 18 bases in between. CDR1 is SEHNR and CDR2 is FQNEAQ in the germline V gene (reference sequence). In DNA, the CDR3 is TGTGCCAGCAGCTTGTACAGGGCTGATGAAGGTGAGCAGTTCTTC. It yields the protein CASSLYRADEGEQFF.

The CDR3 region is CASSELGQGNTGELFF. DNA of the CDR3: TGTGCCAGCAGTGAATTAGGACAGGGGAACACCGGGGAGCTGTTTTTT. The V gene is TRBV25-1, the J gene TRBJ2-2; 8 nucleotides match TRBD1. The CDR3 is 16 amino acids. V lost 1 base to trimming and J lost 1 base; unmatched junction nucleotides: 2. Germline V gene lookup returns CDR1 MGHDK and CDR2 SYGVNS.

This chain uses TRBV7-9 with TRBJ1-4; 8 nucleotides match TRBD1. Germline CDR1 SEHNR, CDR2 FQNEAQ (reference sequence). V shed 0 bases, J shed 3 bases, and the junction held 3 bases outside the gene matches. The CDR3 runs 16 residues. The CDR3 coding sequence is TGTGCCAGCAGCTTAGCGACGACAGGGGCTAATGAAAAACTGTTTTTT. Amino acids: CASSLATTGANEKLFF.

This sequence joins TRBV2 and TRBJ1-5; D perhaps matches TRBD1 (5 bases). V lost 5 bases and J 7 bases, leaving 12 bases between the germline ends. The CDR3 has 13 residues. The germline CDR1 and CDR2 sequences are SNHLY and FYNNEI. The DNA for the CDR3 is TGTGCCAGCAGTCCCGACAGAGCCCAGCCCCAGCATTTT. It is translated as CASSPDRAQPQHF.

Concerning this clone: The junction shows a germline mismatch at one end, possibly a read error. V is TRBV7-7 and J is TRBJ2-7, with D perhaps TRBD2 (5 bases). CDR3 length equals 11 residues. Germline V gene lookup returns CDR1 SSHAT and CDR2 FNYEAQ (reference sequence). CDR3 protein: CASSTSYEQYF. Written as DNA, the CDR3 is TGTGCTAGCAGTACTAGCTACGAGCAGTACTTC.

The J gene is TRBJ1-2, the V gene TRBV5-6; 8 bases align to TRBD1. Germline V CDR1 and CDR2: SGHDT, YYEEEE. This CDR3 spans 17 amino acids. The trim removed 1 base at V and 7 bases at J, leaving 15 bases unmatched. CDR3 sequence reads: CASSLKGGARTGGGYTF. CDR3 coding DNA: TGTGCCAGCAGCTTGAAAGGGGGGGCAAGAACAGGGGGTGGCTACACCTTC.

J is TRBJ2-7 and V is TRBV5-4; D perhaps matches TRBD1 (6 bases). The CDR3 sequence is 15 residues long. V lost 0 bases to trimming and J lost 4 bases, with 14 bases between them. Per germline, CDR1 SGHNT and CDR2 YYREEE (reference sequence). The CDR3 DNA sequence: TGTGCCAGCAGCTTGGCCGGTCAGGGGAGTTACGAGCAGTACTTC. This sequence encodes CASSLAGQGSYEQYF.

The V call is TRBV4-1, the J call TRBJ2-3, with D tentatively TRBD2 (6 bases). The CDR3 spans 13 residues. V was trimmed by 7 bases and J by 4 bases, leaving 12 bases between them. Germline CDR1 reads MGHRA; CDR2 reads YSYEKL. CDR3 residues: CASKRTSSDTQYF. DNA for the CDR3: TGCGCCAGCAAAAGAACTAGCTCAGATACGCAGTATTTT.

The chain joins TRBV28 to TRBJ2-3; 7 bases match TRBD2. CDR1 is MDHEN, CDR2 SYDVKM, per germline. This CDR3 has 15 residues. Unmatched junction bases numbered 9, after V lost 5 bases and J lost 4 bases. The CDR3, as DNA: TGTGCCAGCAGTCCCGGACGGGGAGGGTCAGATACGCAGTATTTT. This gives the protein CASSPGRGGSDTQYF.

This clone was seen a handful of times. The chain's CDR3 is CASSPDRGRNGYTF. The CDR3 nucleotides read TGCGCCAGCAGCCCAGACAGGGGGCGAAACGGCTACACCTTC. The J gene is TRBJ1-2, the V gene TRBV5-1; 10 bases are a match to TRBD1. This CDR3 contains 14 residues. Trimming cost V 4 bases and J 8 bases; bases outside gene matches: 8. Germline CDR1 reads SGHRS; CDR2 reads YFSETQ.

This clone was recorded once. The rearrangement links TRBV19 to TRBJ2-3; D is unresolved. The CDR3 sequence is 13 residues long. V gave up 6 bases and J gave up 0 bases, with 7 bases separating them. CDR1 and CDR2 from the germline V gene are LNHDA and SQIVND (reference sequence). The CDR3: CASRLESTDTQYF. CDR3 sequence (DNA): TGTGCCAGTAGACTGGAGAGCACAGATACGCAGTATTTT. Full variable domain (missing parts from reference TRBV19 and TRBJ2-3): DGGITQSPKYLFRKEGQNVTLSCEQNLNHDAMYWYRQDPGQGLRLIYYSQIVNDFQKGDIAEGYSVSREKKESFPLTVTSAQKNPTAFYLCASRLESTDTQYFGPGTRLTVL.

The genes are TRBV5-1 and TRBJ2-1, with D tentatively TRBD2 (5 bases). The V end was cut by 3 bases, the J end by 5 bases, with 9 bases between. The CDR3 covers 13 residues. Germline V gene data show CDR1 as SGHRS and CDR2 as YFSETQ. CDR3 sequence: CASSWEFNNEQFF. CDR3 DNA: TGCGCCAGCAGCTGGGAGTTTAACAATGAGCAGTTCTTC.